Described below is a single TCR beta chain sequence and its context. Its antigen remains undetermined. Base qualities are not provided; no much larger clone lies one nucleotide away. For sequencing of the TCRbeta CDR3 region, genomic DNA was extracted from the sorted cells. The immunoSEQ Assay was used for sequencing of TCRbeta CDR3 regions. Held by TCRdb, this immuneACCESS table contains in-frame sequences only and omits some clones. Under half of the omission traces to an unresolved V gene where checked; the cause of the rest is unknown. The sample records 35,000 to 45,000 clones, 75% to 90% of which are singletons. Of the sample, around 4.6% falls within the top ten clones. The trial excluded patients who had a history of autoimmune disease or were on systemic immunosuppression. Peripheral blood for TCR sequencing was collected from all dose cohorts at baseline, on cycle 4 day 1, and on cycle 7 day 1. Samples came from an open-label, multicenter, first-in-human phase I dose-escalation trial of ivuxolimab. The trial enrolled adults with locally advanced or metastatic head and neck squamous cell, hepatocellular, melanoma or renal cell carcinoma. Before TCR sequencing, CD4+ T cells and CD8+ T cells were sorted from peripheral blood as separate populations.

From the cysteine up to the phenylalanine, the CDR3 has a length of 12 residues. The sequence is cut down to CDR3 DNA, 36 bases in frame from base 1. Reading the germline V gene (reference sequence) gives CDR1 SGHNT and CDR2 YYREEE. The trim is 3 bases for V and 0 bases for J, with a gap of 2 bases between the germline ends. This specimen belongs to a study of OX40 agonist ivuxolimab in advanced cancers. At the level of the whole study: The costimulatory receptor OX40 (CD134) was targeted by ivuxolimab, a fully human IgG2 agonistic monoclonal antibody. Intravenous ivuxolimab was administered to patients every 2 weeks at six dose levels: 0.01, 0.1, 0.3, 1.5, 3 and 10 mg/kg. The point of sequencing TCRbeta in the periphery was to test whether ivuxolimab changed TCR sequence diversity and drove clonal T-cell expansion. Three dose-escalation patients achieved partial responses, one with hepatocellular carcinoma and two with cutaneous melanoma. The paper covers the monotherapy dose-escalation part of the phase I ivuxolimab trial, which included N of about 56 patients. In the dose-escalation cohort, 82.7% of patients were male, and the mean age was approximately 60 years, with a range of roughly 20 to 85. Prior anti-PD-1, anti-PD-L1 or anti-CTLA-4 therapy was permitted, and checkpoint inhibitors had been received by roughly 40% of dose-escalation patients. Among the approximately 54 dose-escalation patients, some 19 had hepatocellular carcinoma, 15 or so melanoma, 9 renal cell carcinoma and 9 head and neck cancer.

The research as a whole found: The antigen specificity of the clonally expanded peripheral T cells was not determined. At doses of 0.1 to 3.0 mg/kg, clonal expansion of both CD4+ and CD8+ blood T cells was observed from baseline to week 6. Low levels of normalized T-cell clonal expansion were also seen in some patients who did not respond. After ivuxolimab, more expanded clones were found on average in CD8+ T cells than in CD4+ T cells. Partial responders in the 0.1-3.0 mg/kg groups had among the lowest normalized peripheral clonal expansion, especially among CD8+ T cells.

The sequence was obtained from an adult with an advanced solid tumor such as melanoma, head and neck, liver or kidney cancer. Rearrangement joined TRBV5-4 to TRBJ2-3, with the D segment identity uncertain. The sample consisted of CD4+ or CD8+ T cells sorted from blood, taken in a trial of the OX40 agonist ivuxolimab. The DNA is TGTGCCAGCAGCTCTAGCACAGATACGCAGTATTTT. This is translated as CASSSSTDTQYF.